The 16 T cell receptor beta chains in this list originate from one sample, sequenced in a study of OX40 agonist ivuxolimab in advanced cancers. Clones were sequenced by immunoSEQ multiplex PCR, and TCRdb holds only the in-frame ones, with some missing. The sample consists of about 45,000 clones, 88% of them appearing once. The sequencing used CD4+ or CD8+ T cells sorted from blood, collected in a trial of the OX40 agonist ivuxolimab. Receptors originate from an adult with an advanced solid tumor such as melanoma, head and neck, liver or kidney cancer.

The DNA for the CDR3 is TGTGCCAGCGCAGGGGGGGACAATCAGCCCCAGCATTTT. Protein product: CASAGGDNQPQHF. The chain combines TRBV27 with TRBJ1-5; 7 nucleotides agree with TRBD1. The V and J ends lost 8 bases and 3 bases, in that order; junction bases with no gene match: 4. The germline gives CDR1 MNHEY, CDR2 SMNVEV (reference sequence). The CDR3 runs to 13 residues.

This clone appeared a few times. V is TRBV10-3 and J is TRBJ1-5; TRBD1 agrees at 10 bases. Trimming cost V 5 bases and J 1 base; bases outside gene matches: 2. The length of the CDR3 is 15 residues. CDR1 ENHRY and CDR2 SYGVKD come from the germline V gene. Here the CDR3 reads CAISRTGGSNQPQHF. As DNA, the CDR3 is TGTGCCATCAGTCGGACAGGGGGAAGCAATCAGCCCCAGCATTTT.

This clone occurred once. The J gene is TRBJ2-7, the V gene TRBV2; D remains unclear. This CDR3 contains 11 residues. Germline V gene sequence: CDR1 SNHLY, CDR2 FYNNEI. The V and J ends lost 5 bases and 4 bases respectively, with 6 bases between them. CDR3 sequence (DNA): TGTGCCAGCAGTAAGGGATACGAGCAGTACTTC. Its translation is CASSKGYEQYF. The complete variable domain, with remaining parts taken from reference TRBV2 and TRBJ2-7, reads EPEVTQTPSHQVTQMGQEVILRCVPISNHLYFYWYRQILGQKVEFLVSFYNNEISEKSEIFDDQFSVERPDGSNFTLKIRSTKLEDSAMYFCASSKGYEQYFGPGTRLTVT.

The genes are TRBV7-8 and TRBJ2-7, with D perhaps matching TRBD1 or TRBD2 (5 bases each). CDR3 length: 15 amino acids. Trimming took off 2 bases at V and 1 base at J, with 12 bases between the two ends. Germline loops: CDR1 SGHVS, CDR2 FQNEAQ. The chain's CDR3 is CASSLRGTGSYEQYF. The CDR3 nucleotides are TGTGCCAGCAGCTTAAGAGGGACGGGATCCTACGAGCAGTACTTC.

The chain links TRBV5-5 to TRBJ2-1; D is perhaps TRBD1 (5 bases). The CDR3 is made up of 16 amino acids. Germline CDR1 reads SGHKS; CDR2 reads YYEKEE (reference sequence). V was shortened by 2 bases and J by 0 bases, with 12 bases between the two germline ends. Written as DNA, the CDR3 is TGTGCCAGCAGCTTTCAGGGAAGGGGCTCCTACAATGAGCAGTTCTTC. Amino acids: CASSFQGRGSYNEQFF. The whole variable domain, filled in from reference TRBV5-5 and TRBJ2-1, reads DAGVTQSPTHLIKTRGQQVTLRCSPISGHKSVSWYQQVLGQGPQFIFQYYEKEERGRGNFPDRFSARQFPNYSSELNVNALLLGDSALYLCASSFQGRGSYNEQFFGPGTRLTVL.

The chain recombines TRBV5-4 with TRBJ2-1, with 16 bases matching TRBD2. Per germline, CDR1 SGHNT and CDR2 YYREEE (reference sequence). The trim removed 4 bases at V and 8 bases at J, leaving 6 bases unmatched. CDR3 length: 16 residues. CDR3 nucleotides: TGTGCCAGCAGCCGAGGGACTAGCGGGAGGGTCCATGAGCAGTTCTTC. The encoded protein is CASSRGTSGRVHEQFF. The whole variable domain, remainder taken from reference TRBV5-4 and TRBJ2-1, is ETGVTQSPTHLIKTRGQQVTLRCSSQSGHNTVSWYQQALGQGPQFIFQYYREEENGRGNFPPRFSGLQFPNYSSELNVNALELDDSALYLCASSRGTSGRVHEQFFGPGTRLTVL.

The chain couples TRBV27 to TRBJ2-2, with D maybe TRBD2 (6 bases). From germline, CDR1 is MNHEY and CDR2 SMNVEV (reference sequence). This CDR3 has 14 residues. Trimming left V 2 bases short and J 2 bases short, with 6 bases between. The CDR3 loop is CASSLGTNTGELFF. DNA for the CDR3: TGTGCCAGCAGTTTAGGGACTAACACCGGGGAGCTGTTTTTT.

In nucleotides, the CDR3 is TGTGCCAGCAGCTCGGACAGGGCCAACACTGAAGCTTTCTTT. Protein product: CASSSDRANTEAFF. The chain is built from TRBV7-3 and TRBJ1-1, with 8 bases lining up with TRBD1. CDR1 SGHTA and CDR2 FQGTGA come from the germline V gene. The CDR3 runs 14 residues. The V gene end was trimmed by 4 bases and the J gene end by 2 bases; junction bases not matched to a gene: 3. The entire variable domain, with the rest obtained from reference TRBV7-3 and TRBJ1-1, is as follows: GAGVSQTPSNKVTEKGKYVELRCDPISGHTALYWYRQSLGQGPEFLIYFQGTGAADDSGLPNDRFFAVRPEGSVSTLKIQRTERGDSAVYLCASSSDRANTEAFFGQGTRLTVV.

V and J are TRBV5-1 and TRBJ1-4; D unresolved. In germline, CDR1 is SGHRS, CDR2 YFSETQ. The V end was cut by 2 bases, the J end by 4 bases, with 9 bases between. The CDR3 loop spans 14 amino acids. In nucleotides, the CDR3 is TGCGCCAGCAGCTTTGGACGGATTAATGAAAAACTGTTTTTT. Encoded protein: CASSFGRINEKLFF.

This sequence joins TRBV5-6 and TRBJ1-2; D call uncertain. This CDR3 has 16 amino acids. Trimming pared 3 bases from V and 1 base from J, leaving 16 bases between. CDR1 and CDR2 (germline): SGHDT, YYEEEE. CDR3 sequence: CASSSNGRAGNYGYTF. The CDR3 nucleotides read TGTGCCAGCAGCTCCAATGGGAGGGCCGGTAACTATGGCTACACCTTC. The full variable domain, with the rest looked up from reference TRBV5-6 and TRBJ1-2, is DAGVTQSPTHLIKTRGQQVTLRCSPKSGHDTVSWYQQALGQGPQFIFQYYEEEERQRGNFPDRFSGHQFPNYSSELNVNALLLGDSALYLCASSSNGRAGNYGYTFGSGTRLTVV.

The chain is built from TRBV7-2 and TRBJ2-7; D remains unclear. The germline V and J ends were trimmed by 1 base and 3 bases, with 7 bases remaining between them. Per germline, CDR1 SGHTA and CDR2 FQGNSA. This CDR3 comprises 13 residues. CDR3 residues: CASSLGSIYEQYF. The CDR3 nucleotides are TGTGCCAGCAGCTTAGGTTCTATCTACGAGCAGTACTTC.

This chain links TRBV19 with TRBJ1-4; D not resolved. Trimming removed 6 bases from V and 2 bases from J, with 10 bases in between. Germline values: CDR1 LNHDA, CDR2 SQIVND (reference sequence). CDR3 size: 14 residues. The chain's CDR3 is CASSEQWTNEKLFF. The CDR3 coding sequence is TGTGCCAGTAGCGAACAGTGGACTAATGAAAAACTGTTTTTT.

The J gene is TRBJ1-1, the V gene TRBV7-8; 8 nucleotides align to TRBD1. Germline CDR1 SGHVS, CDR2 FQNEAQ. The length of the CDR3 is 11 residues. J gave up 8 bases and V 4 bases, and 0 bases lay outside the gene matches. CDR3 sequence reads: CASSWTGEAFF. The CDR3 nucleotides are TGTGCCAGCAGCTGGACAGGGGAAGCTTTCTTT.

This clone has just one count. The sample contains more than one DNA sequence encoding this CDR3. The rearrangement links TRBV19 to TRBJ2-1; 10 nucleotides agree with TRBD2. From germline, CDR1 is LNHDA and CDR2 SQIVND (reference sequence). Unmatched junction bases numbered 13, after V lost 5 bases and J lost 12 bases. The CDR3 sequence is 15 residues long. The CDR3 DNA reads TGTGCCAGTAGTCCTGGCGCTAGCGGGGGCCTAGGGCAGTTCTTC. Translation: CASSPGASGGLGQFF.

The V gene is TRBV14, the J gene TRBJ2-1, with D uncertain. This CDR3 has 13 amino acids. The germline gives CDR1 SGHDN, CDR2 FVKESK. The V end lost 5 bases, the J end lost 0 bases, and 5 bases lay between the germline ends. CDR3 sequence: CASSTNSYNEQFF. The CDR3 nucleotides are TGTGCCAGCAGCACTAACTCCTACAATGAGCAGTTCTTC.

The V call is TRBV7-2, the J call TRBJ1-5, with 7 bases aligning to TRBD1. The CDR3 is 15 amino acids. The V gene end was trimmed by 1 base and the J gene end by 9 bases; junction bases not matched to a gene: 9. The germline V gene has CDR1 SGHTA and CDR2 FQGNSA. CDR3 sequence (DNA): TGTGCCAGCAGCTTAGACAGGGGCCTGAATGCGCCCCAGCATTTT. It encodes CASSLDRGLNAPQHF.